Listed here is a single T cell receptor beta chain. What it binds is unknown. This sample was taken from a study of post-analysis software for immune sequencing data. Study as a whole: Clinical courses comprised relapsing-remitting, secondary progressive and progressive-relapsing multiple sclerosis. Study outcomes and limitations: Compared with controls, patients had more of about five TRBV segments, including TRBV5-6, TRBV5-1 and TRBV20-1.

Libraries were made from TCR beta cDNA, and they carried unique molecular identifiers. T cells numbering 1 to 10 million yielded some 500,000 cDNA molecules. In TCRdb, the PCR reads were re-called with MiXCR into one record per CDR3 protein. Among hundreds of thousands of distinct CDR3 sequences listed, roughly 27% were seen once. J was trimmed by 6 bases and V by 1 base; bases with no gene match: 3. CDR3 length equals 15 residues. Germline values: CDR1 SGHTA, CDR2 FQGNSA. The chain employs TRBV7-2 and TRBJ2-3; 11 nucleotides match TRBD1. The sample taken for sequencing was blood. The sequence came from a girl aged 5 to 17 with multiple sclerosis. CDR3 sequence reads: CASSLGDRGRDTQYF. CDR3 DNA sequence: TGTGCCAGCAGCTTAGGGGACAGGGGGAGGGATACGCAGTATTTT.